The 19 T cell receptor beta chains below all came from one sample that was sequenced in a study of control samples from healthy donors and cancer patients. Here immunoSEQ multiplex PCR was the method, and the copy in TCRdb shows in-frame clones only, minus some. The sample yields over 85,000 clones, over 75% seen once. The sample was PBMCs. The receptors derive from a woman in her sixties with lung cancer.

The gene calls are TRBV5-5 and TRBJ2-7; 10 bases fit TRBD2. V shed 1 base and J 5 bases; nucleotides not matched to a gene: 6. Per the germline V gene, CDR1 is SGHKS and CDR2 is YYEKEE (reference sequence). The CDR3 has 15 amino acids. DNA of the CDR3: TGTGCCAGCAGCTTGCTTCCTAGCGGGAGCAACGAGCAGTACTTC. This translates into CASSLLPSGSNEQYF. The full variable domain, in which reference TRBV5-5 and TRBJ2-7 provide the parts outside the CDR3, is DAGVTQSPTHLIKTRGQQVTLRCSPISGHKSVSWYQQVLGQGPQFIFQYYEKEERGRGNFPDRFSARQFPNYSSELNVNALLLGDSALYLCASSLLPSGSNEQYFGPGTRLTVT.

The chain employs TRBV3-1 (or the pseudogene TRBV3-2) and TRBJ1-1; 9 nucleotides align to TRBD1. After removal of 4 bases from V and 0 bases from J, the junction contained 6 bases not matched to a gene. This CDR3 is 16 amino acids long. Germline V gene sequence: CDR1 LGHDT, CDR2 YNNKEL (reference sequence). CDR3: CASSRDRAVLNTEAFF. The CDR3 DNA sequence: TGTGCCAGCAGCCGGGACAGGGCGGTTTTGAACACTGAAGCTTTCTTT.

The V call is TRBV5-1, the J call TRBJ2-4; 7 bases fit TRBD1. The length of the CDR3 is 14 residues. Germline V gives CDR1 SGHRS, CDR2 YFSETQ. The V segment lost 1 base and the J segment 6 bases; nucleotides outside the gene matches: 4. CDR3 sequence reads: CASSLTDRRNIQYF. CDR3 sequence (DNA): TGCGCCAGCAGCTTGACGGACAGGAGAAACATTCAGTACTTC.

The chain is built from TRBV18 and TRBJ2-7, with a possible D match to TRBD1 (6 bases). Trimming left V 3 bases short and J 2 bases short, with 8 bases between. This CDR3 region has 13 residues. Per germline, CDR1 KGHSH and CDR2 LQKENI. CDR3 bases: TGTGCCAGCTCACCGGGACAAACCTACGAGCAGTACTTC. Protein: CASSPGQTYEQYF.

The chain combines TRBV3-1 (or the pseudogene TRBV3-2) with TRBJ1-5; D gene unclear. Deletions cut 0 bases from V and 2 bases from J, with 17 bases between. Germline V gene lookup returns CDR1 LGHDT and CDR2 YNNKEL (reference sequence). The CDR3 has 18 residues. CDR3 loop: CASSQEKGPFIGNQPQHF. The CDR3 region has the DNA TGTGCCAGCAGCCAAGAGAAGGGCCCATTTATCGGCAATCAGCCCCAGCATTTT.

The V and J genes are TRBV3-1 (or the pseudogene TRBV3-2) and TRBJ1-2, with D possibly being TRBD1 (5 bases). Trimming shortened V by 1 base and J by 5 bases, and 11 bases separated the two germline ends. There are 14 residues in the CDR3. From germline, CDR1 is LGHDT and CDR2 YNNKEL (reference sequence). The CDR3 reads CASSQGGVSYGYTF. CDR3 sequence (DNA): TGTGCCAGCAGCCAAGGAGGGGTTTCTTATGGCTACACCTTC.

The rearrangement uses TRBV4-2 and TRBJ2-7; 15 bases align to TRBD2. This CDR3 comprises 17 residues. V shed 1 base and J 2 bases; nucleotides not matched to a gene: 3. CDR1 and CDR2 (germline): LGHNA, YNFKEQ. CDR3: CASSQVGLAGGPYEQYF. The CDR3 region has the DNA TGTGCCAGCAGCCAAGTAGGACTAGCGGGAGGGCCCTACGAGCAGTACTTC.

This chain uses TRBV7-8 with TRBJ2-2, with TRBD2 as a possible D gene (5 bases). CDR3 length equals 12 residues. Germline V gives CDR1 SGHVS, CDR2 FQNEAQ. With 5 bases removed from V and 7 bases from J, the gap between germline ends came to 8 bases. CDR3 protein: CASSAEVGELFF. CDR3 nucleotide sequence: TGTGCCAGCAGCGCGGAGGTCGGGGAGCTGTTTTTT.

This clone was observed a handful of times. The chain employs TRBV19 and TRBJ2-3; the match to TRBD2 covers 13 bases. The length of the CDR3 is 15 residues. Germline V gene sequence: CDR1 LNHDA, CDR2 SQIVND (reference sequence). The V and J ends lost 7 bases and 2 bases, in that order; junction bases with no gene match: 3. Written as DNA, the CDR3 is TGTGCCAGTACCGGGACTAGCGGGGCCACAGATACGCAGTATTTT. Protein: CASTGTSGATDTQYF. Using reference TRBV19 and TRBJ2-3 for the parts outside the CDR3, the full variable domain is DGGITQSPKYLFRKEGQNVTLSCEQNLNHDAMYWYRQDPGQGLRLIYYSQIVNDFQKGDIAEGYSVSREKKESFPLTVTSAQKNPTAFYLCASTGTSGATDTQYFGPGTRLTVL.

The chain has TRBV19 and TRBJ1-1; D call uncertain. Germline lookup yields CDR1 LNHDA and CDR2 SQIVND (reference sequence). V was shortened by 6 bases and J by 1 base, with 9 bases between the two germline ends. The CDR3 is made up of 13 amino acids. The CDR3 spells CASRAGRNTEAFF. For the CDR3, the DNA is TGTGCCAGTAGGGCTGGGAGGAACACTGAAGCTTTCTTT.

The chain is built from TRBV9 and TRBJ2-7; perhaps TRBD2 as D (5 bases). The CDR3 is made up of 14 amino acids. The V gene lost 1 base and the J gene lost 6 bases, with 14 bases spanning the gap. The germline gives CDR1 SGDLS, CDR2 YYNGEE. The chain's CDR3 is CASSVTPERTEQYF. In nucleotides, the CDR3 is TGTGCCAGCAGCGTAACCCCCGAGCGGACCGAGCAGTACTTC.

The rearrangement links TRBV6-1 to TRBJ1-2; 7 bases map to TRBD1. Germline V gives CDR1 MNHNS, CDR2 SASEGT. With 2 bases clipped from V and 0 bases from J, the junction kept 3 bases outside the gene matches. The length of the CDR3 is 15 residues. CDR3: CASSEWDSANYGYTF. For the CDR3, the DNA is TGTGCCAGCAGTGAATGGGACAGCGCTAACTATGGCTACACCTTC.

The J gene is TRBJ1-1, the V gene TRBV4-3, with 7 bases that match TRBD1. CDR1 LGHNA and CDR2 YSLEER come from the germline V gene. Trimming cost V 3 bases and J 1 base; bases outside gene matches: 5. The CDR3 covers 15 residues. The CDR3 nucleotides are TGCGCCAGCAGCCACCACTGGACAGGGAACACTGAAGCTTTCTTT. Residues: CASSHHWTGNTEAFF.

The CDR3 loop is CSVEGGARTEAFF. DNA of the CDR3: TGCAGCGTTGAAGGGGGGGCGCGCACTGAAGCTTTCTTT. This chain uses TRBV29-1 with TRBJ1-1, with a tentative D call TRBD1 (6 bases). V dropped 1 base and J dropped 4 bases, with 10 bases sitting between them. Per germline, CDR1 SQVTM and CDR2 ANQGSEA. The CDR3 runs to 13 residues.

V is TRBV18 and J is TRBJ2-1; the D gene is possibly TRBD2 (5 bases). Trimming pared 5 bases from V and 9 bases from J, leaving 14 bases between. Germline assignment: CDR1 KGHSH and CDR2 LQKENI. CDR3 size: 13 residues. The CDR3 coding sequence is TGTGCCAGCTCATCCGAGGGCGTCGGTGAGCAGTTCTTC. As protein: CASSSEGVGEQFF.

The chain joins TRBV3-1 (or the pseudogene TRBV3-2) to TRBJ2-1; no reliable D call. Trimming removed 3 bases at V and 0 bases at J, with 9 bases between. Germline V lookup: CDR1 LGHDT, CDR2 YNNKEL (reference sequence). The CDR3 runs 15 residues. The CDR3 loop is CASSHGLSSYNEQFF. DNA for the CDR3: TGTGCCAGCAGCCATGGGTTGAGCTCCTACAATGAGCAGTTCTTC.

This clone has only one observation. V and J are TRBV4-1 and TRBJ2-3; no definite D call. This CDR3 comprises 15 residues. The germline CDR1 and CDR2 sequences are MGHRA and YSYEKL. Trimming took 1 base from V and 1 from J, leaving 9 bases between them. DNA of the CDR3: TGCGCCAGCAGCCAAGGTCAGCAAGGCACAGATACGCAGTATTTT. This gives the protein CASSQGQQGTDTQYF.

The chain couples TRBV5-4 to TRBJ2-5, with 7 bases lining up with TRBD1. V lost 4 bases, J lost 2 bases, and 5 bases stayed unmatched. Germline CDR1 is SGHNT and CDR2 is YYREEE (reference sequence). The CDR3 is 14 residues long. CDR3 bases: TGTGCCAGCAGCCTCCCGGACAGGCAAGAGACCCAGTACTTC. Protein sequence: CASSLPDRQETQYF. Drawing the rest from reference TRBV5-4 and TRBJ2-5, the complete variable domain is ETGVTQSPTHLIKTRGQQVTLRCSSQSGHNTVSWYQQALGQGPQFIFQYYREEENGRGNFPPRFSGLQFPNYSSELNVNALELDDSALYLCASSLPDRQETQYFGPGTRLLVL.

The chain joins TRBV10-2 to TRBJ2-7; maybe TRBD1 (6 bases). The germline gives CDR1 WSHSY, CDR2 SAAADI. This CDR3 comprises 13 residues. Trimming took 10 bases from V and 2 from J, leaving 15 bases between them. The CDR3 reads CATSKGGPYEQYF. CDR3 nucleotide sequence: TGCGCCACCTCGAAAGGGGGACCCTACGAGCAGTACTTC.